These T cell receptor beta chains were read from a single sample in a study of blood T cell dynamics during melanoma immunotherapy. Clones were read by immunoSEQ multiplex PCR, and TCRdb kept only the in-frame ones, dropping some. The sample yields approximately 11,000 clones, roughly 89% seen once. This specimen consisted of blood, obtained from a patient treated with checkpoint blockade. The receptor set was obtained from a human donor with melanoma. Each CDR3 is given with its conserved first and last residue. D genes are given only for firm matches. Some rows mark clone size as missing; the rest say once, few, many or name a class of expanded clone.

cdr3_aa: CASSPQPTPSYGYTF
cdr3_nt: TGCGCCAGCAGCCCGCAGCCCACCCCGAGCTATGGCTACACCTTC
j_call: TRBJ1-2
clone_size: NA
d_call: NA
v_call: TRBV5-1

cdr3_aa: CASSPGVKSTEAFF
cdr3_nt: TGTGCCAGCTCACCAGGGGTTAAGAGCACTGAAGCTTTCTTT
j_call: TRBJ1-1
clone_size: NA
d_call: NA
v_call: TRBV18

cdr3_aa: CATGEGARGEKLFF
cdr3_nt: TGTGCCACCGGGGAGGGGGCCAGGGGTGAAAAACTGTTTTTT
j_call: TRBJ1-4
clone_size: NA
d_call: NA
v_call: TRBV21-1

cdr3_aa: CASSPRTSGYNEQFF
cdr3_nt: TGTGCCAGCAGCCCACGGACTAGCGGCTACAATGAGCAGTTCTTC
j_call: TRBJ2-1
clone_size: NA
d_call: TRBD2
v_call: TRBV5-4

cdr3_aa: CASSQDRTYQPQHF
cdr3_nt: TGTGCCAGCAGTCAAGACAGGACCTATCAGCCCCAGCATTTT
j_call: TRBJ1-5
clone_size: NA
d_call: NA
v_call: TRBV11-3

cdr3_aa: CASSRLMAGNTGELFF
cdr3_nt: TGTGCCAGCAGCCGACTAATGGCGGGAAACACCGGGGAGCTGTTTTTT
j_call: TRBJ2-2
clone_size: NA
d_call: NA
v_call: TRBV7-8

cdr3_aa: CASSLDLGCGSPYQETQYF
cdr3_nt: TGTGCCAGCAGCTTAGATCTGGGGTGCGGCAGCCCCTACCAAGAGACCCAGTACTTC
j_call: TRBJ2-5
clone_size: NA
d_call: NA
v_call: TRBV11-3

cdr3_aa: CASTLTGSNEKLFF
cdr3_nt: TGTGCCAGCACCCTGACAGGGTCTAATGAAAAACTGTTTTTT
j_call: TRBJ1-4
clone_size: NA
d_call: TRBD1
v_call: TRBV27

cdr3_aa: CASSLAGGPNTGELFF
cdr3_nt: TGCGCCAGCAGCTTGGCTGGGGGGCCCAACACCGGGGAGCTGTTTTTT
j_call: TRBJ2-2
clone_size: NA
d_call: NA
v_call: TRBV5-1

cdr3_aa: CASSYGGQHNYGYTF
cdr3_nt: TGTGCCAGCAGTTACGGGGGACAGCACAACTATGGCTACACCTTC
j_call: TRBJ1-2
clone_size: NA
d_call: TRBD1
v_call: TRBV6-5

cdr3_aa: CSVIPGGTNSGNTIYF
cdr3_nt: TGCAGCGTTATCCCTGGGGGGACCAACTCTGGAAACACCATATATTTT
j_call: TRBJ1-3
clone_size: NA
d_call: NA
v_call: TRBV29-1

cdr3_aa: CASSSPRGGGELFF
cdr3_nt: TGTGCCAGCAGCTCACCCAGGGGGGGCGGGGAGCTGTTTTTT
j_call: TRBJ2-2
clone_size: NA
d_call: NA
v_call: TRBV11-2

cdr3_aa: CASSTVGSYEQYF
cdr3_nt: TGTGCCAGCAGTACGGTCGGGTCCTACGAGCAGTACTTC
j_call: TRBJ2-7
clone_size: once
d_call: NA
v_call: TRBV2

cdr3_aa: CASTVDSGGNTIYF
cdr3_nt: TGTGCCAGCACCGTGGACAGCGGGGGAAACACCATATATTTT
j_call: TRBJ1-3
clone_size: NA
d_call: NA
v_call: TRBV2

cdr3_aa: CASSIQRGNTIYF
cdr3_nt: TGTGCCAGTAGTATACAGAGGGGAAACACCATATATTTT
j_call: TRBJ1-3
clone_size: NA
d_call: NA
v_call: TRBV19

cdr3_aa: CASSLWKRQPQHF
cdr3_nt: TGTGCCAGCAGCCTCTGGAAACGTCAGCCCCAGCATTTT
j_call: TRBJ1-5
clone_size: few
d_call: NA
v_call: TRBV7-2

cdr3_aa: CASSWDSSSYNEQFF
cdr3_nt: TGCGCCAGCAGCTGGGACAGTAGCTCCTACAATGAGCAGTTCTTC
j_call: TRBJ2-1
clone_size: NA
d_call: TRBD1
v_call: TRBV5-1

cdr3_aa: CASTASGTDTQYF
cdr3_nt: TGTGCCAGCACGGCTAGCGGCACAGATACGCAGTATTTT
j_call: TRBJ2-3
clone_size: NA
d_call: NA
v_call: TRBV6-1

cdr3_aa: CASSQRGFEQFF
cdr3_nt: TGTGCCAGCAGCCAACGGGGGTTTGAGCAGTTCTTC
j_call: TRBJ2-1
clone_size: NA
d_call: NA
v_call: TRBV4-2

cdr3_aa: CASSWGKDTQYF
cdr3_nt: TGTGCCAGCAGCTGGGGGAAAGATACGCAGTATTTT
j_call: TRBJ2-3
clone_size: NA
d_call: NA
v_call: TRBV7-9

cdr3_aa: CASSLSGGPGTQYF
cdr3_nt: TGTGCCAGCAGCTTATCGGGGGGGCCAGGGACCCAGTACTTC
j_call: TRBJ2-5
clone_size: NA
d_call: TRBD2
v_call: TRBV13

cdr3_aa: CASSLEPGGPYEQYF
cdr3_nt: TGTGCCAGCAGCTTAGAACCGGGAGGGCCCTACGAGCAGTACTTC
j_call: TRBJ2-7
clone_size: NA
d_call: TRBD2
v_call: TRBV7-9

cdr3_aa: CASHPGATNYGYTF
cdr3_nt: TGTGCCAGCCACCCGGGGGCCACTAACTATGGCTACACCTTC
j_call: TRBJ1-2
clone_size: NA
d_call: NA
v_call: TRBV2

cdr3_aa: CATEDRTNTEAFF
cdr3_nt: TGTGCCACCGAGGACAGGACGAACACTGAAGCTTTCTTT
j_call: TRBJ1-1
clone_size: NA
d_call: TRBD1
v_call: TRBV19

cdr3_aa: CATGQGGSTDTQYF
cdr3_nt: TGTGCCACCGGACAGGGGGGAAGCACAGATACGCAGTATTTT
j_call: TRBJ2-3
clone_size: NA
d_call: TRBD1
v_call: TRBV2

cdr3_aa: CASSPRRTGWDSPLHF
cdr3_nt: TGTGCCAGCAGCCCACGCAGGACAGGCTGGGATTCACCCCTCCACTTT
j_call: TRBJ1-6
clone_size: NA
d_call: TRBD1
v_call: TRBV5-6

cdr3_aa: CASSLWRNEQYF
cdr3_nt: TGTGCCAGCAGCTTGTGGCGAAACGAGCAGTACTTC
j_call: TRBJ2-7
clone_size: once
d_call: NA
v_call: TRBV7-9

cdr3_aa: CASSQGGVPGTQYF
cdr3_nt: TGCGCCAGCAGCCAAGGCGGGGTCCCGGGGACCCAGTACTTC
j_call: TRBJ2-5
clone_size: NA
d_call: NA
v_call: TRBV4-3

cdr3_aa: CASNQAGGRGEKLFF
cdr3_nt: TGTGCCAGCAACCAAGCAGGGGGCCGGGGCGAAAAACTGTTTTTT
j_call: TRBJ1-4
clone_size: NA
d_call: TRBD1
v_call: TRBV2

cdr3_aa: CASSYARGIQPQHF
cdr3_nt: TGTGCCAGCAGTTATGCCAGGGGGATTCAGCCCCAGCATTTT
j_call: TRBJ1-5
clone_size: NA
d_call: TRBD1
v_call: TRBV6-5

cdr3_aa: CASRQGTNTEAFF
cdr3_nt: TGTGCCAGCCGACAGGGGACGAACACTGAAGCTTTCTTT
j_call: TRBJ1-1
clone_size: NA
d_call: TRBD1
v_call: TRBV19

cdr3_aa: CAWSGGQGAYEQYF
cdr3_nt: TGTGCCTGGAGTGGAGGACAGGGGGCCTACGAGCAGTACTTC
j_call: TRBJ2-7
clone_size: NA
d_call: TRBD1
v_call: TRBV30

cdr3_aa: CASSNRESGNTIYF
cdr3_nt: TGTGCCAGTAGTAACCGGGAGTCTGGAAACACCATATATTTT
j_call: TRBJ1-3
clone_size: NA
d_call: NA
v_call: TRBV19

cdr3_aa: CASGLPRTENTGELFF
cdr3_nt: TGTGCTAGTGGTTTGCCCCGGACAGAAAACACCGGGGAGCTGTTTTTT
j_call: TRBJ2-2
clone_size: NA
d_call: NA
v_call: TRBV12-5

cdr3_aa: CATPGGGAYGETQYF
cdr3_nt: TGTGCCACCCCGGGGGGGGGCGCTTATGGGGAGACCCAGTACTTC
j_call: TRBJ2-5
clone_size: once
d_call: TRBD2
v_call: TRBV7-2

cdr3_aa: CASSLVRGSYGYTF
cdr3_nt: TGTGCCAGCAGCTTAGTACGGGGGTCCTATGGCTACACCTTC
j_call: TRBJ1-2
clone_size: NA
d_call: NA
v_call: TRBV7-9

cdr3_aa: CASSALSSYNEQFF
cdr3_nt: TGTGCCAGCAGTGCCCTCAGCTCCTACAATGAGCAGTTCTTC
j_call: TRBJ2-1
clone_size: NA
d_call: NA
v_call: TRBV2